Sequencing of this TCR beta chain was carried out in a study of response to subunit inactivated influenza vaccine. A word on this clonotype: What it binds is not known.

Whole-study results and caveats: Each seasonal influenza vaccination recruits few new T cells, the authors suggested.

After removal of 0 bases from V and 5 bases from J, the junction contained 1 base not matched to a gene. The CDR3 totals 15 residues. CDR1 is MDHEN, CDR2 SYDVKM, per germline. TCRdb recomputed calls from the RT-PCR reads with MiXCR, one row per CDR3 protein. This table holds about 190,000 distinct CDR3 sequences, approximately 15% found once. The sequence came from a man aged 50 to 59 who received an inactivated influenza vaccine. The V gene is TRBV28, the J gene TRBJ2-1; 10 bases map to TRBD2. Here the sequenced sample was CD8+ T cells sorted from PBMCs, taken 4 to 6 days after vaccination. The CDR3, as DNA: TGTGCCAGCAGTTTATGGCTAGCGGGGGACAATGAGCAGTTCTTC. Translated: CASSLWLAGDNEQFF. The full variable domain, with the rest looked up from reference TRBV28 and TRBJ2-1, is DVKVTQSSRYLVKRTGEKVFLECVQDMDHENMFWYRQDPGLGLRLIYFSYDVKMKEKGDIPEGYSVSREKKERFSLILESASTNQTSMYLCASSLWLAGDNEQFFGPGTRLTVL.